This is a list of T cell receptor beta chains from one sample in a study of regulatory T cells in long-lasting Graves disease. MiXCR, applied by TCRdb to the multiplex PCR reads, yields one record per CDR3 protein. The table shows 250,000 to 300,000 distinct CDR3 sequences, with 20% to 25% occurring only once. Sequencing used peripheral blood mononuclear cells (PBMCs), obtained when the disease was refractory, from a patient treated with antithyroid drugs. The source of these receptors is a female donor with Graves disease. The CDR3 runs from the conserved cysteine through the conserved F or W. The order of the fields is V gene, CDR3 protein.

TRBV14 CASSQRRDSSTDTQYF
TRBV11-2 CASSLADITDTQYF
TRBV10-2 CASLGQGALYTGELFF
TRBV15 CATSRVTSGGYNEQFF
TRBV28 CASSPHLNTEAFF
TRBV12-3/TRBV12-4 CASSFGKGATREQYF
TRBV30 CAWGTGFDYGYTF
TRBV7-2 CASSHPLAGIEQYF
TRBV20-1 CSAEGPGNNEQFF
TRBV12-3/TRBV12-4 CASRTLDRGPGYTF
TRBV7-9 CASSYRDKETQYF
TRBV2 CASPPGREGHEQFF
TRBV4-2 CASSPSDRATEQYF
TRBV11-2 CASSLVGGSMQETQYF
TRBV29-1 CSVARQFSTEAFF
TRBV28 CASNQEGAGYTF
TRBV6-1 CASTTGSGSNEQYF
TRBV4-1 CASSLEKGLAGESGANVLTF
TRBV7-4 CASSSRTGKTGWQYF
TRBV15 CATRQGAGEKLFF
TRBV11-2 CASSSGTGQFF
TRBV12-3/TRBV12-4 CASSSPGSGLAGYNEQFF
TRBV20-1 CSARVGSGANVLTF
TRBV19 CASSLGTGQPQHF
TRBV19 CASIGTGGDLDYGYTF
TRBV29-1 CSVLDTEAFF
TRBV28 CASSYTGLIYNSPLHF
TRBV20-1 CSAPDYRDIQYF
TRBV27 CASSPNREMIYYEQYF
TRBV20-1 CSAWASDPYEQYF
TRBV30 CAWRGGTGNTGELFF
TRBV10-3 CAISEGIGELFF
TRBV10-3 CAISESQVRGIGEQFF
TRBV7-3 CASSPGGLFSGNTIYF
TRBV28 CASRSGGNTEAFF
TRBV7-2 CASSFSKNTGELFF
TRBV6-5 CASSYLGQGTHEQYF